The clone carrying this TCR beta chain is a singleton in its sample. This sample is drawn from a study of blood T cell repertoires in COVID-19. TCRdb keeps only in-frame clones here, not all; method: immunoSEQ multiplex PCR. The sample yields hundreds of thousands of clones, approximately 90% seen once. Germline V lookup: CDR1 SGHRS, CDR2 YFSETQ. V was pared by 4 bases and J by 10 bases, with 14 bases of the junction left unmatched. The CDR3 is 15 residues long. Sequenced input: PBMCs or T cells enriched from blood (not recorded which). The V call is TRBV5-1, the J call TRBJ2-1; 7 bases match TRBD1. This receptor was taken from a man aged 25-45 years who had recovered from COVID-19. The CDR3 loop reads CASSTGTDQGIEQFF. DNA of the CDR3: TGCGCCAGCAGCACGGGGACAGATCAAGGTATCGAGCAGTTCTTC.